The 6 T cell receptor beta chains below all came from one sample that was sequenced in a study of T-cell memory formation after mild COVID-19. Via MiXCR, TCRdb re-called the 5' RACE reads, giving one row per CDR3 protein. In the table there are about 340,000 distinct CDR3 sequences, approximately 15% of which are singletons. The specimen was PBMCs or a T cell subset sorted from them (not recorded which). The receptor set was obtained from a man between 18 and 29 years old who had mild COVID-19 (a few samples of this study predate the infection). Cell type and time point are not known.

This chain links TRBV11-1 with TRBJ2-1; 10 bases align to TRBD2. Germline CDR1 is SGHAT and CDR2 is FQDESV (reference sequence). The CDR3 consists of 15 residues. V lost 5 bases, J lost 9 bases, and 10 bases stayed unmatched. Written as DNA, the CDR3 is TGTGCCAGCAGCCAGAGAGCGGGGGGGCGGAGTGAGCAGTTCTTC. Its translation is CASSQRAGGRSEQFF.

This sequence joins TRBV12-3 or TRBV12-4 and TRBJ1-5; the match to TRBD1 covers 7 bases. V lost 5 bases and J lost 7; bases outside the gene matches: 14. The CDR3 is 16 residues long. In DNA form, the CDR3 reads TGTGCCAGCAGTCCGAAACAGGGGTTGAGGCTCCAGCCCCAGCATTTT. This codes for CASSPKQGLRLQPQHF.

The chain uses TRBV20-1 and TRBJ2-3; 9 bases align to TRBD2. The germline CDR1 and CDR2 sequences are DFQATT and SNEGSKA (reference sequence). The V and J ends lost 5 bases and 2 bases, in that order; junction bases with no gene match: 5. The CDR3 length is 14 residues. The CDR3 is CSALIAGDTDTQYF. The CDR3 DNA reads TGCAGTGCTCTTATAGCGGGGGACACAGATACGCAGTATTTT.

This clonotype was observed many times. This sequence joins TRBV6-5 and TRBJ2-3; D call uncertain. The CDR3 is 12 residues long. The V gene's germline CDR1 is MNHEY and CDR2 SVGAGI. V was shortened by 5 bases and J by 4 bases, with 7 bases between the two germline ends. The CDR3 here is CASSPNSDTQYF. Written as DNA, the CDR3 is TGTGCCAGCAGTCCTAATTCAGATACGCAGTATTTT.

The chain couples TRBV7-2 to TRBJ2-3, with TRBD2 matching 9 bases. The CDR3 length is 17 residues. After removal of 1 base from V and 2 bases from J, the junction contained 7 bases not matched to a gene. Germline assignment: CDR1 SGHTA and CDR2 FQGNSA. The CDR3 spells CASSLGRRGGVTDTQYF. CDR3 bases: TGTGCCAGCAGCTTAGGGCGGCGCGGGGGGGTCACAGATACGCAGTATTTT.

This clonotype was observed a few times. This chain links TRBV5-5 with TRBJ2-3; 14 nucleotides agree with TRBD2. From germline, CDR1 is SGHKS and CDR2 YYEKEE (reference sequence). This CDR3 has 17 amino acids. The V segment lost 1 base and the J segment 4 bases; nucleotides outside the gene matches: 5. This CDR3 is CASSLRLAGGRSDTQYF. The CDR3 nucleotides read TGTGCCAGCAGCTTGCGACTAGCGGGGGGGCGGTCAGATACGCAGTATTTT. The full variable domain, completed using reference TRBV5-5 and TRBJ2-3, is DAGVTQSPTHLIKTRGQQVTLRCSPISGHKSVSWYQQVLGQGPQFIFQYYEKEERGRGNFPDRFSARQFPNYSSELNVNALLLGDSALYLCASSLRLAGGRSDTQYFGPGTRLTVL.